The 16 T cell receptor beta chains given below trace back to one sample, sequenced in a study of blood T cells in healthy people across ages. The second PCR ran about 6 to 12 cycles with a sample-barcoded 5' primer and J-beta primers. MiXCR, run by TCRdb on the 5' RACE reads, gives a single entry per CDR3 protein. The top ten clones hold 2.1% of a sample with roughly 2 million distinct CDR3 sequences, approximately 50% of them seen once. Material for sequencing was blood. The receptors stem from a woman aged 40 to 50 in good health.

This clonotype has a handful of counts. V is TRBV20-1 and J is TRBJ2-1; TRBD1 or TRBD2 may be the D gene (5 bases each). The CDR3 extends over 11 amino acids. The V gene's germline CDR1 is DFQATT and CDR2 SNEGSKA (reference sequence). V shed 6 bases and J shed 6 bases, with 9 bases lying between them. This CDR3 is CSARGANEQFF. The CDR3, as DNA: TGCAGTGCGCGAGGGGCCAATGAGCAGTTCTTC.

This rearrangement joins TRBV20-1 to TRBJ1-6, with 10 bases matching TRBD1. Germline V gene lookup returns CDR1 DFQATT and CDR2 SNEGSKA (reference sequence). The CDR3 covers 16 residues. Trimming removed 3 bases from V and 7 bases from J; junction bases left unmatched: 9. The CDR3 loop is CSARAGTGVKNSPLHF. Written as DNA, the CDR3 is TGCAGTGCTAGGGCCGGGACAGGGGTCAAGAATTCACCCCTCCACTTT.

The V gene is TRBV12-3 or TRBV12-4, the J gene TRBJ1-3; D remains ambiguous. V was trimmed by 1 base and J by 0 bases, leaving 7 bases between them. This CDR3 is 15 amino acids long. CDR3 region: CASSLGAVSGNTIYF. In nucleotides, the CDR3 is TGTGCCAGCAGTTTAGGGGCAGTCTCTGGAAACACCATATATTTT.

In regard to this clonotype: Likely a read error: the CDR3 ends without its conserved phenylalanine or tryptophan. The chain is built from TRBV7-2 and TRBJ2-7; perhaps TRBD1 as D (5 bases). The CDR3 runs to 12 residues. The germline V gene encodes CDR1 SGHTA and CDR2 FQGNSA. The ends were cut back, 4 bases at V and 3 bases at J, with 7 bases in the middle. The CDR3 sequence: CASSSQGYEQYL. The CDR3 coding sequence is TGTGCCAGCAGCTCCCAGGGCTACGAGCAGTACTTA.

Of note for this clonotype: An end of the junction does not agree with germline; a read error may underlie this. The rearrangement links TRBV2 to TRBJ2-5; no firm D call. Germline CDR1 reads SNHLY; CDR2 reads FYNNEI. The CDR3 contains 14 residues. DNA for the CDR3: TGTGCCAGCAGTCAAGCGATTGGGGAAGAGACCCAGTACTTC. This codes for CASSQAIGEETQYF.

The V call is TRBV7-2, the J call TRBJ2-3; 8 nucleotides line up with TRBD2. The V gene's germline CDR1 is SGHTA and CDR2 FQGNSA. There are 17 residues in the CDR3. Losses at the gene ends were 2 bases for V and 2 bases for J; bases not matched to a gene: 9. CDR3 sequence reads: CASSLFPSGQPTDTQYF. The CDR3 DNA sequence: TGTGCCAGCAGCTTATTCCCTAGCGGGCAACCCACAGATACGCAGTATTTT. The full variable domain, its missing parts supplied by reference TRBV7-2 and TRBJ2-3, is GAGVSQSPSNKVTEKGKDVELRCDPISGHTALYWYRQSLGQGLEFLIYFQGNSAPDKSGLPSDRFSAERTGGSVSTLTIQRTQQEDSAVYLCASSLFPSGQPTDTQYFGPGTRLTVL.

About this clonotype: Relative to the germline gene, one junction end is altered; a read error may explain this. V usage is TRBV5-1 and J usage is TRBJ2-4; TRBD1 matches at 7 bases. Germline CDR1 and CDR2: SGHRS and YFSETQ. The CDR3 is 12 amino acids. Here the CDR3 reads CASTGQANIRYF. DNA for the CDR3: TGCGCCAGCACTGGACAGGCAAACATTCGGTACTTC.

This clonotype was seen more than once but under ten times. The chain links TRBV7-9 to TRBJ1-5; TRBD1 matches 10 bases. Germline values: CDR1 SEHNR, CDR2 FQNEAQ (reference sequence). This CDR3 region has 18 residues. The V segment lost 4 bases and the J segment 1 base; nucleotides outside the gene matches: 10. The CDR3 DNA is TGTGCCAGCAGCTCCGGGACAGGGGCCCTTCTCAGCAATCAGCCCCAGCATTTT. Amino acids: CASSSGTGALLSNQPQHF.

This clonotype was picked up a small number of times. J is TRBJ2-7 and V is TRBV7-3, with D perhaps given as TRBD1 or TRBD2 (5 bases each). Trimming removed 5 bases from V and 7 bases from J, with 21 bases in between. Germline loops: CDR1 SGHTA, CDR2 FQGTGA. The CDR3 covers 15 residues. Written as DNA, the CDR3 is TGTGCCAGCAGCCCCTCCGGGGCATTCAACAATGAGCAGTACTTC. This translates into CASSPSGAFNNEQYF.

A few counts support this clonotype. V usage is TRBV20-1 and J usage is TRBJ1-2; 9 positions agree with TRBD1. This CDR3 has 12 amino acids. The germline gives CDR1 DFQATT, CDR2 SNEGSKA (reference sequence). Germline trimming cut 5 bases from V and 8 bases from J; bases unmatched to any gene: 6. CDR3 sequence (DNA): TGCAGTGCTGGGGGACAGGGAGGAGGCTACACCTTC. This gives the protein CSAGGQGGGYTF.

The chain couples TRBV11-2 to TRBJ2-7; perhaps D is TRBD1 or TRBD2 (6 bases each). This CDR3 comprises 17 residues. V was clipped by 5 bases and J by 3 bases, with 23 bases between them. Looked up from germline, CDR1 is SGHAT and CDR2 is FQNNGV. The chain's CDR3 is CASSNLGGGTYHYEQYF. In nucleotides, the CDR3 is TGTGCCAGCAGCAATCTCGGGGGCGGGACTTATCACTACGAGCAGTACTTC.

The chain joins TRBV27 to TRBJ1-5; a weak D match, TRBD1 (5 bases). V gave up 7 bases and J gave up 4 bases, with 17 bases separating them. Germline CDR1 MNHEY, CDR2 SMNVEV (reference sequence). This CDR3 spans 15 amino acids. This CDR3 reads CASKRAGTSNQPQHF. CDR3 coding DNA: TGTGCCAGCAAAAGGGCGGGGACTTCTAATCAGCCCCAGCATTTT.

This clonotype turned up a few times. This chain joins TRBV6-5 and TRBJ2-5; D possibly corresponds to TRBD1 (6 bases). V lost 6 bases, J lost 5 bases, and 13 bases lay in between. This CDR3 has 13 amino acids. CDR1 MNHEY and CDR2 SVGAGI come from the germline V gene. CDR3 coding DNA: TGTGCCAGCAGGACAGGTTTCAGTGAGACCCAGTACTTC. The encoded protein is CASRTGFSETQYF.

The V call is TRBV20-1, the J call TRBJ2-4; D remains ambiguous. The closer fit of TRBJ2-5 to the DNA end suggests the J call may be wrong. The CDR3 runs 15 residues. Germline V gene data show CDR1 as DFQATT and CDR2 as SNEGSKA (reference sequence). The CDR3 loop reads CSAVPRVGTQETQYF. In nucleotides, the CDR3 is TGCAGTGCTGTGCCAAGGGTTGGAACCCAAGAGACCCAGTACTTC.

This chain joins TRBV28 and TRBJ2-5; 7 bases line up with TRBD1. The CDR3 totals 17 residues. From germline, CDR1 is MDHEN and CDR2 SYDVKM. Unmatched junction bases numbered 19, after V lost 8 bases and J lost 4 bases. Written as DNA, the CDR3 is TGTGCCAGCGTAAGTGGGACAGCGATGCCGGATCGAGAGACCCAGTACTTC. It encodes CASVSGTAMPDRETQYF.

The chain has TRBV10-2 and TRBJ2-3; possibly TRBD2 for D (5 bases). The CDR3 contains 17 residues. V was clipped by 6 bases and J by 8 bases, with 27 bases between them. Germline V gene data show CDR1 as WSHSY and CDR2 as SAAADI. CDR3 nucleotide sequence: TGCGCCAGCAGCCCATCCGGGGTACCCTGGGTCGGAGCTACGCAGTATTTT. Translation: CASSPSGVPWVGATQYF.